This TCR beta chain was sequenced during a study of blood T cell repertoires in COVID-19. In the study overall: PBMCs, B-cell-depleted T cells, or T cells provided the cDNA or gDNA that made up the material.

Trimming at V came to 0 bases and at J to 4 bases, leaving 15 bases not matched to a gene. This CDR3 is built from 19 residues. Germline V CDR1 and CDR2: LGHNA, YNFKEQ. Original processing methods: Researchers report that nucleated cell counts were estimated from reference gene primer amplification. Profiled with immunoSEQ multiplex PCR; TCRdb holds only in-frame clones, not every one. Clone size and the V and J calls come from that table; the DNA yielded D and trimming. The sample shows over 250,000 clones, less than 90% of them seen only once. This chain connects TRBV4-2 to TRBJ2-5; 9 positions agree with TRBD2. Sequenced input: peripheral blood. The TCR sequence derives from a man between 60 and 75 years old who had recovered from COVID-19. The CDR3 spells CASSQDRGPAGGPRETQYF. The CDR3 DNA reads as TGTGCCAGCAGCCAAGATCGCGGTCCCGCGGGGGGGCCTAGAGAGACCCAGTACTTC.